The 9 T cell receptor beta chains below were found in one sample sequenced in a study of T cells in Graves' hyperthyroidism and ophthalmopathy. TCR beta CDR3 region amplification was performed from RNA transcripts. First-round RT-PCR targeting the TCR CDR3 was performed with the HTBI primer set. Each CDR3 protein gets one entry after TCRdb re-called the multiplex PCR reads with MiXCR. The profile shows 750,000 to 900,000 distinct CDR3 sequences, over 35% of them singletons. The specimen sequenced was blood. Receptor source: a man younger than 35 with Graves' hyperthyroidism.

In regard to this clonotype: Its ends do not fully match the called genes, so a read error is possible. V gene TRBV6-1 combines with J gene TRBJ2-5; D may be TRBD1 (6 bases). Per germline, CDR1 MNHNS and CDR2 SASEGT. This CDR3 region has 11 residues. The DNA for the CDR3 is TGTGCCAGCAGTCCGGACAGCTGGTGGTTTTTC. It translates to CASSPDSWWFF.

A few counts support this clonotype. CDR3 sequence: CSATPTSGSTLGEQYF. In DNA, the CDR3 is TGCAGTGCTACCCCGACTAGCGGGAGCACCTTGGGGGAGCAGTACTTC. V is TRBV20-1 and J is TRBJ2-7, with 12 positions matching TRBD2. CDR3 size: 16 residues. Losses at the gene ends were 4 bases for V and 7 bases for J; bases not matched to a gene: 14. Germline V CDR1 and CDR2: DFQATT, SNEGSKA (reference sequence).

This clonotype appeared a few times. The J gene is TRBJ2-7, the V gene TRBV19, with 8 bases identical to TRBD2. V shed 7 bases, J shed 2 bases, and the junction held 7 bases outside the gene matches. Germline V gives CDR1 LNHDA, CDR2 SQIVND (reference sequence). The CDR3 runs 14 residues. The CDR3 coding sequence is TGTGCCAGTAACAGCGGGGGCGGACCCTACGAGCAGTACTTC. It translates to CASNSGGGPYEQYF.

The sample holds a few counts of this clonotype. The V call is TRBV20-1, the J call TRBJ2-7, with 7 bases lining up with TRBD1. This CDR3 has 16 amino acids. Trimming removed 3 bases from V and 3 bases from J; junction bases left unmatched: 14. The germline CDR1 and CDR2 sequences are DFQATT and SNEGSKA (reference sequence). The CDR3 protein is CSASRVRDSELYEQYF. The CDR3 region has the DNA TGCAGTGCTAGCCGCGTGAGGGACAGCGAGCTCTACGAGCAGTACTTC.

This clonotype was observed at least ten times. CDR3 residues: CASSSRGKNTEAFF. In nucleotides, the CDR3 is TGTGCCAGCAGCTCACGGGGGAAGAACACTGAAGCTTTCTTT. V and J are TRBV7-3 and TRBJ1-1, with D possibly TRBD1 on 5 matching bases. CDR3 length: 14 amino acids. CDR1 is SGHTA and CDR2 is FQGTGA in the germline V gene. Trimming took 4 bases from V and 1 from J, leaving 10 bases between them. The variable domain in full, with the rest retrieved from reference TRBV7-3 and TRBJ1-1, is GAGVSQTPSNKVTEKGKYVELRCDPISGHTALYWYRQSLGQGPEFLIYFQGTGAADDSGLPNDRFFAVRPEGSVSTLKIQRTERGDSAVYLCASSSRGKNTEAFFGQGTRLTVV.

This clonotype was detected ten times or more. V is TRBV6-5 and J is TRBJ1-2; possible D gene TRBD1, 5 bases. Looked up from germline, CDR1 is MNHEY and CDR2 is SVGAGI. The CDR3 sequence is 11 residues long. Trimming left V 11 bases short and J 3 bases short, with 10 bases between. The CDR3 here is CASLGDYGYTF. The CDR3 coding sequence is TGTGCCTCCCTGGGGGACTATGGCTACACCTTC.

This clonotype was recorded at least ten times. The chain employs TRBV20-1 and TRBJ2-5; the D gene is possibly TRBD1 (5 bases). The ends were cut back, 3 bases at V and 3 bases at J, with 17 bases in the middle. The V gene's germline CDR1 is DFQATT and CDR2 SNEGSKA (reference sequence). The CDR3 spans 15 residues. The CDR3 loop reads CSASPGAGQKETQYF. The CDR3 bases are TGCAGTGCTAGTCCCGGCGCAGGGCAGAAAGAGACCCAGTACTTC.

This clonotype was observed many times. The chain links TRBV20-1 to TRBJ2-5, with 7 bases that match TRBD2. The V gene end was trimmed by 5 bases and the J gene end by 4 bases; junction bases not matched to a gene: 10. CDR3 length: 14 residues. In germline, CDR1 is DFQATT, CDR2 SNEGSKA (reference sequence). In DNA, the CDR3 is TGCAGTGCTGGTAGGGTGGGAGGGACAGAGACCCAGTACTTC. Its translation is CSAGRVGGTETQYF.

Note on this clonotype: A single base separates this from a much larger clone, so it may be a read error. CDR3 in DNA: TGTGCCAGCAGGTTGGACAGGGTGAACACTGAAGCTTTCTTT. This translates into CASRLDRVNTEAFF. This chain connects TRBV6-6 to TRBJ1-1; TRBD1 matches 8 bases. Germline CDR1 and CDR2: MNHNY and SVGAGI (reference sequence). The J segment lost 0 bases and the V segment lost 6 bases, leaving 3 bases of the junction unmatched. The CDR3 has 14 residues.